This T cell receptor beta chain was obtained from a study of blood T cells in healthy people across ages. Study-wide results and limits: Diversity of TCR beta per million T cells declined in a roughly linear way with age.

Total RNA was extracted at no less than 6 micrograms per sample. This CDR3 comprises 14 residues. V dropped 6 bases and J dropped 4; count of bases not matched to a gene: 6. Germline CDR1 reads SGHTA; CDR2 reads FQGTGA. The count of this clonotype is one. Antigen: not known. Next came a second PCR, run for about 6 to 11 cycles, which used a sample-barcoded 5' primer along with a J-beta primer mix. TCRdb recomputed calls from the 5' RACE reads with MiXCR, one row per CDR3 protein. The table has some 1.1 million distinct CDR3 sequences, about two fifths seen once. V gene TRBV7-3 combines with J gene TRBJ1-1; 9 bases match TRBD1. This receptor was identified in a man aged 18 to 29 in good health. The sample was blood. In DNA form, the CDR3 reads TGTGCCAGCAGTACCGGGACAGGGACCACTGAAGCTTTCTTT. This translates into CASSTGTGTTEAFF.